This TCR beta chain was profiled in a study of blood T cell repertoires in COVID-19. Measured with immunoSEQ multiplex PCR; TCRdb has only the in-frame clones, and not every one. The data contain around 100,000 clones, over 75% of them singletons. Germline V gene lookup returns CDR1 MNHEY and CDR2 SMNVEV (reference sequence). V was trimmed by 2 bases and J by 9 bases, leaving 17 bases between them. The CDR3 has 15 amino acids. The chain has TRBV27 and TRBJ2-1; D is possibly TRBD2 (6 bases). The receptor was isolated from a human donor in a cohort sampled during active COVID-19. Sequencing used peripheral blood. CDR3 in amino acids: CASSLRGIVRSEQFF. CDR3 bases: TGTGCCAGCAGTTTACGGGGGATAGTTAGGAGTGAGCAGTTCTTC.